These 24 T cell receptor beta chains share one sample of origin, sequenced in a study of post-analysis software for immune sequencing data (dated by TCRdb to the mid-2010s). The library came from PCR. The run used an Illumina HiSeq 2500. Unique molecular identifiers were incorporated into TCR beta cDNA libraries to reduce PCR and sequencing biases. TCRdb itself trimmed the public reads at Q25 with fastp, ran MiXCR and retained productive beta chains. Identical CDR3 proteins give one entry, which carries the most common genes and DNA. This sample is represented by some 890,000 distinct CDR3 sequences; approximately 53% of them were singletons. The ten largest clonotypes hold about 4.5% of the sample. These TCRs' antigens remain unknown. Results and caveats for the whole study, not just this receptor: Patients showed significantly higher frequencies than controls for about five TRBV segments, among them TRBV5-6, TRBV5-1 and TRBV20-1.

Sequenced input: blood. The receptors shown here come from a girl aged 10-17 years with multiple sclerosis.

This clonotype was observed a handful of times. This chain uses TRBV4-1 with TRBJ2-7; 8 bases fit TRBD1. The end of the DNA is better explained by TRBJ2-4, so the J call may be wrong. The germline V gene has CDR1 MGHRA and CDR2 YSYEKL. There are 12 residues in the CDR3. CDR3 nucleotide sequence: TGCGCCAGCAGCCCCGACAGGGGCATTCAGTACTTC. Translating it yields CASSPDRGIQYF.

This chain connects TRBV10-3 to TRBJ2-5; no clear D gene. This CDR3 comprises 16 residues. The germline CDR1 and CDR2 sequences are ENHRY and SYGVKD. V lost 0 bases and J 5 bases, leaving 16 bases between the germline ends. The CDR3 loop reads CAISESKPLDVETQYF. CDR3 nucleotide sequence: TGTGCCATCAGTGAGTCAAAGCCCTTGGATGTGGAGACCCAGTACTTC.

This chain links TRBV14 with TRBJ2-3; the match to TRBD1 covers 10 bases. The CDR3 is 15 amino acids. After removal of 5 bases from V and 5 bases from J, the junction contained 7 bases not matched to a gene. From germline, CDR1 is SGHDN and CDR2 FVKESK. The CDR3 spells CASSTDRGLKDTQYF. The CDR3 DNA sequence: TGTGCCAGCAGCACAGACAGGGGGCTCAAAGATACGCAGTATTTT.

V gene TRBV5-1 combines with J gene TRBJ2-7, with TRBD2 identical over 10 bases. Germline-derived CDR1 and CDR2 are SGHRS and YFSETQ. The CDR3 runs to 15 residues. J was trimmed by 5 bases and V by 0 bases; bases with no gene match: 5. Here the CDR3 reads CASSLAASGGNEQYF. For the CDR3, the DNA is TGCGCCAGCAGCTTGGCGGCTAGCGGGGGAAACGAGCAGTACTTC.

The chain joins TRBV15 to TRBJ1-5, with 11 nucleotides matching TRBD1. The CDR3 contains 15 residues. CDR1 is LNHNV, CDR2 YYDKDF, per germline (reference sequence). V gave up 8 bases and J gave up 1 base; unmatched junction bases: 4. The CDR3 loop reads CATADRGQSNQPQHF. The CDR3 DNA follows: TGTGCCACCGCGGACAGGGGGCAGAGCAATCAGCCCCAGCATTTT.

This clonotype showed up just a few times. The chain links TRBV19 to TRBJ1-5; D not resolved. CDR3 length: 12 amino acids. V lost 8 bases to trimming and J lost 2 bases, with 7 bases between them. Germline V gives CDR1 LNHDA, CDR2 SQIVND (reference sequence). The CDR3 nucleotides are TGTGCCAGTCAAGAGGGCAATCAGCCCCAGCATTTT. Translated: CASQEGNQPQHF.

This chain connects TRBV5-1 to TRBJ2-5; D unclear. V lost 4 bases and J lost 11, with 30 bases in between. Per the germline V gene, CDR1 is SGHRS and CDR2 is YFSETQ. This CDR3 spans 17 amino acids. CDR3 sequence (DNA): TGCGCCAGCAGCGAAGGCAGACCGACTCCCCGTTTGAACCAGCAGTACTTC. Its translation is CASSEGRPTPRLNQQYF.

This clonotype was recorded a few times. This sequence joins TRBV5-6 and TRBJ2-1, with 10 nucleotides matching TRBD2. Trimming cost V 3 bases and J 4 bases; bases outside gene matches: 4. Germline assignment: CDR1 SGHDT and CDR2 YYEEEE. CDR3 length equals 15 residues. CDR3 protein: CASSSTSGAYNEQFF. Here the CDR3 DNA reads TGTGCCAGCAGCTCTACTAGCGGGGCGTACAATGAGCAGTTCTTC.

The chain uses TRBV10-3 and TRBJ2-1; 8 bases agree with TRBD2. The CDR3 is 15 residues long. The germline V gene has CDR1 ENHRY and CDR2 SYGVKD. V shed 4 bases and J 7 bases; nucleotides not matched to a gene: 9. CDR3 nucleotides: TGTGCCATCAGTGTCATAGCGGGGCTGAAAAATGAGCAGTTCTTC. Its protein product is CAISVIAGLKNEQFF.

The V and J genes are TRBV7-9 and TRBJ2-1, with TRBD2 matching 10 bases. The CDR3 has 17 residues. Germline loops: CDR1 SEHNR, CDR2 FQNEAQ (reference sequence). The ends lost 0 bases at V and 6 bases at J; junction bases unmatched: 8. CDR3 sequence (DNA): TGTGCCAGCAGCTTAGCGAGGGGGACTAGCGTTATCAATGAGCAGTTCTTC. The encoded protein is CASSLARGTSVINEQFF.

A few counts support this clonotype. The chain has TRBV20-1 and TRBJ2-7; 7 nucleotides align to TRBD1. After removal of 0 bases from V and 1 base from J, the junction contained 9 bases not matched to a gene. The germline CDR1 and CDR2 sequences are DFQATT and SNEGSKA (reference sequence). The CDR3 runs 16 residues. CDR3 loop: CSAREGQPRSSYEQYF. DNA for the CDR3: TGCAGTGCTAGAGAGGGACAGCCCCGATCGTCCTACGAGCAGTACTTC.

In this sample, this clonotype turned up a few times. The chain uses TRBV5-1 and TRBJ2-1; D may match TRBD1 or TRBD2 (5 bases each). The CDR3 sequence is 14 residues long. The V end was cut by 3 bases, the J end by 5 bases, with 12 bases between. Germline V gives CDR1 SGHRS, CDR2 YFSETQ. DNA for the CDR3: TGCGCCAGCAGCTCGACCGGGGCAAACAATGAGCAGTTCTTC. This translates into CASSSTGANNEQFF.

The chain uses TRBV20-1 and TRBJ2-4; 8 bases agree with TRBD2. Per germline, CDR1 DFQATT and CDR2 SNEGSKA (reference sequence). The CDR3 is made up of 14 amino acids. V lost 6 bases, J lost 7 bases, and 11 bases stayed unmatched. The CDR3 spells CSAALTGGWNIQYF. In DNA form, the CDR3 reads TGCAGTGCGGCCCTGACGGGAGGGTGGAACATTCAGTACTTC.

V gene TRBV20-1 combines with J gene TRBJ1-1; 7 bases fit TRBD1. CDR1 and CDR2 from the germline V gene are DFQATT and SNEGSKA (reference sequence). V shed 6 bases and J 1 base; nucleotides not matched to a gene: 2. The CDR3 has 12 residues. This chain's CDR3 is CSAWTGNTEAFF. The CDR3 bases are TGCAGTGCGTGGACAGGGAACACTGAAGCTTTCTTT.

As to this clonotype: Sequence at one end of the junction differs from germline and may be a read error. The chain couples TRBV6-2 or TRBV6-3 to TRBJ2-6; maybe TRBD1 (5 bases). Germline-derived CDR1 and CDR2 are MNHEY and SVGEGT. There are 14 residues in the CDR3. CDR3 sequence (DNA): TGTGCCAGCAGAGTGGCGGCTGGGGCCCACGTCCTGACTTTC. As protein: CASRVAAGAHVLTF.

This clonotype has just one count. The chain combines TRBV7-2 with TRBJ2-7; 12 bases line up with TRBD2. Germline V lookup: CDR1 SGHTA, CDR2 FQGNSA. After removal of 3 bases from V and 3 bases from J, the junction contained 3 bases not matched to a gene. The CDR3 runs to 15 residues. CDR3 DNA: TGTGCCAGCAGCTTCACTAGCGGGGGGTTCTACGAGCAGTACTTC. Translated: CASSFTSGGFYEQYF.

This clonotype occurred a few times. J is TRBJ2-1 and V is TRBV5-1; D is uncertain. The CDR3 runs 16 residues. Trimming shortened V by 0 bases and J by 0 bases, and 10 bases separated the two germline ends. Per germline, CDR1 SGHRS and CDR2 YFSETQ. CDR3: CASSLEAHNSYNEQFF. CDR3 coding DNA: TGCGCCAGCAGCTTGGAAGCTCACAACTCCTACAATGAGCAGTTCTTC.

The V call is TRBV7-2, the J call TRBJ1-2, with D perhaps TRBD1 (5 bases). The CDR3 has 13 amino acids. Germline V CDR1 and CDR2: SGHTA, FQGNSA. Trimming stripped 6 bases from V and 7 bases from J, with 15 bases between. CDR3 loop: CASSKRDGVGYTF. The CDR3 region has the DNA TGTGCCAGCAGTAAGCGGGACGGGGTTGGCTACACCTTC.

The chain recombines TRBV3-1 with TRBJ2-1; 7 bases align to TRBD2. CDR1 LGHDT and CDR2 YNNKEL come from the germline V gene (reference sequence). V trimming: 1 base; J trimming: 4 bases; junction bases outside the gene matches: 13. The CDR3 is 18 amino acids. CDR3 sequence reads: CASSQAHPARGGYNEQFF. CDR3 nucleotides: TGTGCCAGCAGCCAAGCCCACCCGGCTCGCGGGGGTTACAATGAGCAGTTCTTC.

The rearrangement uses TRBV7-9 and TRBJ2-1; possible D gene TRBD2, 6 bases. Germline loops: CDR1 SEHNR, CDR2 FQNEAQ (reference sequence). The CDR3 spans 15 residues. V shed 3 bases and J shed 3 bases, with 12 bases lying between them. DNA for the CDR3: TGTGCCAGCAGCTTCCCCCGGGACTTCTACAATGAGCAGTTCTTC. The encoded protein is CASSFPRDFYNEQFF. Based on the CDR3 plus reference TRBV7-9 and TRBJ2-1, the full variable domain is DTGVSQNPRHKITKRGQNVTFRCDPISEHNRLYWYRQTLGQGPEFLTYFQNEAQLEKSRLLSDRFSAERPKGSFSTLEIQRTEQGDSAMYLCASSFPRDFYNEQFFGPGTRLTVL.

V gene TRBV5-6 combines with J gene TRBJ2-5; no reliable D call. The DNA end is a closer match to TRBJ2-7, so the J assignment may be wrong. There are 13 residues in the CDR3. CDR1 is SGHDT and CDR2 is YYEEEE in the germline V gene. The CDR3 nucleotides are TGTGCCAGCAGCTTGGACACCTCCCTCGAGCAGTACTTC. Translated: CASSLDTSLEQYF.

This chain's CDR3 is CASSRYGETQYF. CDR3 sequence (DNA): TGCGCCAGCAGCCGGTATGGGGAGACCCAGTACTTC. V is TRBV5-1 and J is TRBJ2-5; no definite D call. Per germline, CDR1 SGHRS and CDR2 YFSETQ. V gave up 4 bases and J gave up 5 bases, with 9 bases separating them. This CDR3 has 12 amino acids.

CDR3 sequence: CASSLDGKGGELFF. Written as DNA, the CDR3 is TGCGCCAGCAGCTTGGACGGAAAAGGCGGGGAGCTGTTTTTT. The chain is built from TRBV5-1 and TRBJ2-2; no clear D gene. The CDR3 length is 14 residues. Germline-derived CDR1 and CDR2 are SGHRS and YFSETQ. Trimming removed 0 bases from V and 7 bases from J, with 10 bases in between.

This rearrangement joins TRBV12-3 or TRBV12-4 to TRBJ2-5; D not certain. The CDR3 covers 16 residues. V lost 4 bases, J lost 1 base, and 16 bases lay in between. CDR3 protein: CASSSWWASSQETQYF. The DNA for the CDR3 is TGTGCCAGCAGTTCGTGGTGGGCTAGTTCCCAAGAGACCCAGTACTTC.